The present entry profiles one T cell receptor (beta chain) with its context. Its antigen is not identified. PCR used 60 Vbeta primers and 13 Jbeta primers. TCRdb's table, derived via immunoSEQ multiplex PCR, lists solely in-frame clones and lacks some. The sample includes tens of thousands of clones, more than 70% of them seen just once. The CDR3 contains 16 residues. Germline trimming cut 0 bases from V and 3 bases from J; bases unmatched to any gene: 5. Germline CDR1 reads SGHRS; CDR2 reads YFSETQ. The source of the sample is a study of cytomegalovirus exposure and HLA in healthy donors. Study-wide findings and caveats: Later analysis associated a missense DCLRE1C variant with TCR beta V- and J-gene trimming.

The clonotype was recovered from a middle-aged man in good health and CMV-seronegative. The material sequenced was PBMCs. This chain links TRBV5-1 with TRBJ2-3; 9 nucleotides line up with TRBD2. DNA of the CDR3: TGCGCCAGCAGCTTGGACATAGCGGGAGTTACAGATACGCAGTATTTT. Protein sequence: CASSLDIAGVTDTQYF.